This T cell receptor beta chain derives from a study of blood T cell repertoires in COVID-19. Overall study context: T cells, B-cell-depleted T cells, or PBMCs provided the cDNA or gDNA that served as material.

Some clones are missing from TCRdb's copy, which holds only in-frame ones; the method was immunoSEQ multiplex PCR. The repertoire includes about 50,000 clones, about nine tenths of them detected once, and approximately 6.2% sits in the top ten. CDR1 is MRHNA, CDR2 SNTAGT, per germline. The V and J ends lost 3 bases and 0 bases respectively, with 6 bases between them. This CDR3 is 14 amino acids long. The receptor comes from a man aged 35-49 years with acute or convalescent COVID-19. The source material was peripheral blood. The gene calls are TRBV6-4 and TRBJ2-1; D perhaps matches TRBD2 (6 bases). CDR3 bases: TGTGCCAGCAGTGAAGCGGGCTCCTACAATGAGCAGTTCTTC. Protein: CASSEAGSYNEQFF.